Listed below are T cell receptor beta chains from one sample, sequenced in a study of cytomegalovirus exposure and HLA in healthy donors. TCRdb's table, derived via immunoSEQ multiplex PCR, lists solely in-frame clones and lacks some. The sample yields 200,000 or so clones, roughly 80% seen once. The sample taken for sequencing was PBMCs. The receptors come from a male donor in good health and CMV-seropositive. CDR3s include the opening cysteine and the closing phenylalanine or tryptophan. The order of the fields is D gene, V gene, clone size, J gene, CDR3 protein, CDR3 DNA. A D gene is named only where the DNA matches it firmly. Clone size appears in some rows only: once, few, many, or a class for an expanded clone.

TRBD1	TRBV6-1	.	TRBJ1-4	CASTLDRVNEKLFF	TGTGCCAGCACCCTGGACAGGGTTAATGAAAAACTGTTTTTT
.	TRBV7-9	.	TRBJ1-2	CASSSTGMGIDYGYTF	TGTGCCAGCAGCTCCACAGGGATGGGAATTGACTATGGCTACACCTTC
.	TRBV6-5	.	TRBJ2-7	CASSFDGGTSYEQYF	TGTGCCAGCAGTTTCGACGGCGGTACCTCCTACGAGCAGTACTTC
TRBD2	TRBV6-6	once	TRBJ2-1	CASTAGGMNEQFF	TGTGCCAGCACCGCGGGAGGGATGAATGAGCAGTTCTTC
TRBD1	TRBV27	.	TRBJ2-5	CASTDTDRLKTQYF	TGTGCCAGCACCGACACGGACAGGCTGAAGACCCAGTACTTC
.	TRBV30	.	TRBJ1-4	CAWSVLDRKATNEKLFF	TGTGCCTGGAGTGTACTAGACAGGAAGGCAACTAATGAAAAACTGTTTTTT
.	TRBV18	.	TRBJ1-5	CASSPRALGGNQPQHF	TGTGCCAGCTCACCCAGGGCCCTTGGAGGCAATCAGCCCCAGCATTTT
.	TRBV27	.	TRBJ1-5	CASSLYAGLYSNRPQHF	TGTGCCAGCAGTTTATACGCGGGCCTCTATAGCAATCGGCCCCAGCATTTT
TRBD1	TRBV4-1	.	TRBJ2-5	CASSQGSPDRGREAQYF	TGCGCCAGCAGCCAAGGCTCCCCCGACAGGGGCAGAGAGGCCCAGTACTTC
TRBD1	TRBV15	.	TRBJ1-2	CATSSKGQGLDGYTF	TGTGCCACCAGCAGCAAAGGACAGGGTTTGGATGGCTACACCTTC
TRBD1	TRBV5-1	.	TRBJ1-4	CASSPRGQGTGLETSF	TGCGCCAGCAGCCCCCGGGGACAGGGGACCGGTCTTGAGACCTCTTTT
.	TRBV6-6	few	TRBJ2-1	CASSPGSYNEQFF	TGTGCCAGCAGCCCCGGCTCCTACAATGAGCAGTTCTTC
TRBD1	TRBV18	.	TRBJ2-7	CASSQPGQVSYEQYF	TGTGCCAGCTCACAACCGGGACAGGTGTCCTACGAGCAGTACTTC
.	TRBV7-8	.	TRBJ2-7	CASSLAGGEQYF	TGTGCCAGCAGCTTAGCGGGAGGCGAGCAGTACTTC
TRBD1	TRBV29-1	.	TRBJ1-3	CSVEDRLRGNTIYF	TGCAGCGTTGAGGACAGGCTTCGTGGAAACACCATATATTTT
.	TRBV19	few	TRBJ1-2	CASSASGGYGYTF	TGTGCCAGTAGTGCCTCCGGGGGCTATGGCTACACCTTC
.	TRBV12-5	.	TRBJ2-7	CASGLGGTYEQYF	TGTGCTAGTGGTTTGGGCGGAACCTACGAGCAGTACTTC
.	TRBV7-3	.	TRBJ2-3	CASSLMGLITDTQYF	TGTGCCAGCAGCTTAATGGGACTGATCACAGATACGCAGTATTTT
.	TRBV2	.	TRBJ2-3	CASGQNTDTQYF	TGTGCCAGTGGACAGAACACAGATACGCAGTATTTT
TRBD1	TRBV12-5	.	TRBJ2-5	CASGLVLGTGVGETQYF	TGTGCTAGTGGTTTGGTACTGGGGACAGGGGTTGGAGAGACCCAGTACTTC
TRBD1	TRBV7-3	.	TRBJ1-1	CASSLTPGTGNTEAFF	TGTGCCAGCAGCTTAACTCCGGGGACAGGGAACACTGAAGCTTTCTTT
TRBD1	TRBV27	.	TRBJ2-2	CARDRQGRAGELFF	TGTGCCAGGGACAGACAGGGACGGGCCGGGGAGCTGTTTTTT
TRBD1	TRBV27	.	TRBJ2-7	CASSWGTGDYEQYF	TGTGCCAGCAGTTGGGGGACAGGGGACTACGAGCAGTACTTC
TRBD2	TRBV27	few	TRBJ2-6	CASSSNLAGYSGANVLTF	TGTGCCAGCAGCTCTAATCTAGCGGGCTACTCTGGGGCCAACGTCCTGACTTTC
.	TRBV28	.	TRBJ1-2	CASSWANYGYTF	TGTGCCAGCAGTTGGGCGAACTATGGCTACACCTTC
.	TRBV5-4	.	TRBJ1-3	CASSQSPVSGTIYF	TGTGCCAGCAGCCAATCGCCTGTTTCGGGCACCATATATTTT
.	TRBV4-1	.	TRBJ2-7	CASSPRALQGPSYEQYF	TGCGCCAGCAGCCCCCGGGCCCTACAGGGCCCAAGCTACGAGCAGTACTTC
.	TRBV4-3	.	TRBJ2-1	CASSPTINNEQFF	TGCGCCAGCAGCCCAACAATTAACAATGAGCAGTTCTTC
TRBD1	TRBV9	.	TRBJ1-2	CASSPTQGDAYGYTF	TGTGCCAGCAGCCCCACCCAGGGGGACGCCTATGGCTACACCTTC
TRBD1	TRBV19	.	TRBJ1-4	CASSNRGTDNTNEKLFF	TGTGCCAGTAGCAACAGGGGGACCGATAATACTAATGAAAAACTGTTTTTT
.	TRBV7-8	.	TRBJ2-2	CASSQSRSRMPTPNTGELFF	TGTGCCAGCAGCCAATCCCGGTCCCGAATGCCCACCCCGAACACCGGGGAGCTGTTTTTT
.	TRBV7-9	.	TRBJ1-1	CASSLAQANTEAFF	TGTGCCAGCAGCTTAGCGCAGGCGAACACTGAAGCTTTCTTT
.	TRBV20-1	.	TRBJ2-7	CSLGPSYEQYF	TGCAGTTTGGGGCCTTCCTACGAGCAGTACTTC
TRBD1	TRBV4-3	.	TRBJ2-4	CASSQDGTGVAKNIQYF	TGCGCCAGCAGCCAAGACGGGACAGGGGTGGCCAAAAACATTCAGTACTTC
TRBD2	TRBV7-2	.	TRBJ2-2	CASSLAGTRKDPGELFF	TGTGCCAGCAGCCTGGCCGGGACTAGAAAGGATCCCGGGGAGCTGTTTTTT
TRBD1	TRBV4-2	.	TRBJ1-3	CASSQDGQGTGNTIYF	TGTGCCAGCAGCCAAGACGGACAGGGGACTGGAAACACCATATATTTT
.	TRBV7-9	.	TRBJ1-6	CASSLEGVNNSPLHF	TGTGCCAGCAGCTTAGAGGGGGTCAATAATTCACCCCTCCACTTT
TRBD2	TRBV7-9	.	TRBJ2-1	CASSLVSGGSYNEQFF	TGTGCCAGCAGCTTAGTTAGCGGGGGCTCCTACAATGAGCAGTTCTTC
.	TRBV28	.	TRBJ1-3	CASSPGGEVVSGNTIYF	TGTGCCAGCAGTCCAGGCGGGGAGGTTGTCTCTGGAAACACCATATATTTT
.	TRBV28	.	TRBJ1-5	CACSRGGVGQPQHF	TGTGCCTGCAGCCGCGGGGGGGTGGGTCAGCCCCAGCATTTT
.	TRBV6-5	.	TRBJ2-1	CASSPRGSLYEQFF	TGTGCCAGCAGCCCCCGGGGTAGTCTTTATGAGCAGTTCTTC
TRBD1	TRBV5-6	.	TRBJ2-5	CASSPTGGWGETQYF	TGTGCCAGCAGCCCCACAGGGGGCTGGGGGGAGACCCAGTACTTC
TRBD1	TRBV10-3	.	TRBJ2-2	CAISESGQGLNTGELFF	TGTGCCATCAGTGAGTCGGGACAGGGCCTGAACACCGGGGAGCTGTTTTTT
.	TRBV29-1	.	TRBJ2-2	CSVGTYGGELFF	TGCAGCGTGGGGACATACGGGGGGGAGCTGTTTTTT
.	TRBV6-1	.	TRBJ1-2	CASSDRGSGGYTF	TGTGCCAGCAGTGATCGGGGATCGGGGGGCTACACCTTC
.	TRBV5-4	.	TRBJ1-4	CASSAGGFANEKLFF	TGTGCCAGCAGCGCGGGGGGATTCGCGAATGAAAAACTGTTTTTT
TRBD1	TRBV19	.	TRBJ1-4	CASSNRDRAIYNEKLFF	TGTGCCAGTAGTAACCGGGACAGGGCCATCTATAATGAAAAACTGTTTTTT
.	TRBV7-2	.	TRBJ2-5	CASSSRPSGETQYF	TGTGCCAGCAGCTCTAGGCCATCGGGGGAGACCCAGTACTTC
.	TRBV9	once	TRBJ2-5	CASSARLQGYQETQYF	TGTGCCAGCAGCGCCCGACTACAGGGCTACCAAGAGACCCAGTACTTC
.	TRBV19	.	TRBJ2-2	CASTLTRQSNTGELFF	TGTGCCAGTACCCTCACGAGACAGTCAAACACCGGGGAGCTGTTTTTT
TRBD1	TRBV6-5	.	TRBJ1-2	CASSYWSQGADGYTF	TGTGCCAGCAGTTACTGGTCGCAGGGGGCCGATGGCTACACCTTC